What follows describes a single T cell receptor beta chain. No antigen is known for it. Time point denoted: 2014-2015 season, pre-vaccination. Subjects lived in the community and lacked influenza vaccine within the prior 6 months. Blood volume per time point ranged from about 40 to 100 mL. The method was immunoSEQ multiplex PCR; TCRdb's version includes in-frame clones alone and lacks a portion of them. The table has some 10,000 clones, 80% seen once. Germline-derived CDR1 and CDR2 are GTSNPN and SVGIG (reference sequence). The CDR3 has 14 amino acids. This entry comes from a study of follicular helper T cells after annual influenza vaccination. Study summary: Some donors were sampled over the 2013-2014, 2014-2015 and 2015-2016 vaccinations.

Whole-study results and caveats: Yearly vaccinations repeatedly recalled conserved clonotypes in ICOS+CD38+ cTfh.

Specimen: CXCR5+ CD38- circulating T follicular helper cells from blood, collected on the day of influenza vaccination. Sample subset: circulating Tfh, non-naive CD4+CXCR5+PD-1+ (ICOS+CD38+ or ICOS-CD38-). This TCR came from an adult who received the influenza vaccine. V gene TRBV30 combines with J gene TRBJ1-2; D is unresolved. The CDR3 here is CVGTHTSGNYGYTF. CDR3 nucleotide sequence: TGTGTCGGCACCCACACATCCGGGAACTATGGCTACACCTTC.